The entry below describes one T cell receptor beta chain. Antigen unknown. The entry originates in a study of shared clonotypes between healthy human individuals. Findings and caveats of the study: Unshared clonotypes carried lower generation probabilities than those common to all four donors. The authors sampled blood alone, and tissue repertoires likely differ.

Into CD45RA+ naive and CD45RA-negative memory subsets, the CD4+ cells were split. Using immunoSEQ multiplex PCR, the repertoire was profiled, and TCRdb retains in-frame clones only, with some absent. The sample carries roughly 530,000 clones, almost 97% recorded once. The V end lost 5 bases, the J end lost 1 base, and 9 bases lay between the germline ends. Germline lookup yields CDR1 MNHEY and CDR2 SMNVEV (reference sequence). The CDR3 contains 13 residues. This clonotype was sampled from a woman aged 25 to 39 in good health. The sample taken for sequencing was naive CD4+ T cells sorted from blood. Subset in this sample: CD45RA+ positively selected. The genes are TRBV27 and TRBJ2-7, with D perhaps given as TRBD1 or TRBD2 (5 bases each). The CDR3 protein is CASSRGPSYEQYF. The CDR3, as DNA: TGTGCCAGCAGTAGGGGACCTTCCTACGAGCAGTACTTC.